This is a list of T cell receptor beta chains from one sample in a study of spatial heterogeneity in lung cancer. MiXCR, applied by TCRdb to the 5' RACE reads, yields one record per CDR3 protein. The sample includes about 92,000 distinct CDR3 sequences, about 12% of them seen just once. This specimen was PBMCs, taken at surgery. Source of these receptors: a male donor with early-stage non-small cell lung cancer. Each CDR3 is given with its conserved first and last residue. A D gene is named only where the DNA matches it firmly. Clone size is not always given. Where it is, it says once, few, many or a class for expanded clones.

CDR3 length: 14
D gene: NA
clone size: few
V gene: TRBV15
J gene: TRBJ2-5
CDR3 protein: CATSRAATGETQYF
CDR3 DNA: TGTGCCACCAGCAGAGCGGCTACAGGGGAGACCCAGTACTTC

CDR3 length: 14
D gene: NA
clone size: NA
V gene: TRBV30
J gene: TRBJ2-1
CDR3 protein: CAWSVKKGYNEQFF
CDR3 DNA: TGTGCCTGGAGTGTGAAGAAAGGGTACAATGAGCAGTTCTTC

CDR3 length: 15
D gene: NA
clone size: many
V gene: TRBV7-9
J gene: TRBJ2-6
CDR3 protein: CASSRGPGGANVLTF
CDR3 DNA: TGTGCCAGCAGTCGCGGACCCGGAGGGGCCAACGTCCTGACTTTC

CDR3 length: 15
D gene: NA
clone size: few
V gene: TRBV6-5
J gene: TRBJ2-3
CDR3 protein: CASSPGLIDTDTQYF
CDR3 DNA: TGTGCCAGCAGCCCTGGACTGATTGACACAGATACGCAGTATTTT

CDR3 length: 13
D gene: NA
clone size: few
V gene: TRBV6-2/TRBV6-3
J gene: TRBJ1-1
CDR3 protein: CASSYGGRIEAFF
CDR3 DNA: TGTGCCAGCTCCTATGGGGGACGAATAGAAGCTTTCTTT

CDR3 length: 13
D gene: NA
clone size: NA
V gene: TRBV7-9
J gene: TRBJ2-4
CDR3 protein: CASSHRERNIQYF
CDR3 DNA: TGTGCCAGCAGCCACAGGGAGCGAAACATTCAGTACTTC

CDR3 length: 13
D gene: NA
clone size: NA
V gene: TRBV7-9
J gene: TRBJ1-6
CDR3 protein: CASGVSTASPLHF
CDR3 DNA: TGTGCCAGCGGGGTTTCTACCGCCTCACCCCTCCACTTT

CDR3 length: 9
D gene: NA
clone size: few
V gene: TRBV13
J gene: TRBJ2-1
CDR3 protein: CAPPGEQFF
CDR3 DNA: TGTGCCCCCCCGGGCGAGCAGTTCTTC

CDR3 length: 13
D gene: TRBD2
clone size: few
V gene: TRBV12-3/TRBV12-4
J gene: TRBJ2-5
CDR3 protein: CASSLAAGETQYF
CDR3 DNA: TGTGCCAGCAGCCTAGCGGCGGGGGAGACCCAGTACTTC

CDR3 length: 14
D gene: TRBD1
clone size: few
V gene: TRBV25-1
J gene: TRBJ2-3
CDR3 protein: CASRTTGGSDTQYF
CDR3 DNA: TGTGCCAGCAGAACGACAGGGGGCTCAGATACGCAGTATTTT

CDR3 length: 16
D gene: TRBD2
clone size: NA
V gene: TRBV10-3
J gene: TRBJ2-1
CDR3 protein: CAIMPSGISSYNEQFF
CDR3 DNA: TGTGCCATCATGCCTAGCGGTATTAGCTCCTACAATGAGCAGTTCTTC

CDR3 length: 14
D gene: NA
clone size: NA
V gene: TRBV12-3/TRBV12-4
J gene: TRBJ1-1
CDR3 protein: CASSSSGIGTEAFF
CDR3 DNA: TGTGCCAGCAGCTCTTCCGGGATCGGGACTGAAGCTTTCTTT

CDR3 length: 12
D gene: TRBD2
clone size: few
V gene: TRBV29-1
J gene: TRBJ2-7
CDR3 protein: CSVEGGAGEQYF
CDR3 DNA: TGCAGCGTGGAGGGAGGGGCGGGCGAGCAGTACTTC

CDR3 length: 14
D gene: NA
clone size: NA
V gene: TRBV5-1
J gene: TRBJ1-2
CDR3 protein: CASSLWRDDYGYTF
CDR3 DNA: TGCGCCAGCAGCTTGTGGCGCGACGACTATGGCTACACCTTC

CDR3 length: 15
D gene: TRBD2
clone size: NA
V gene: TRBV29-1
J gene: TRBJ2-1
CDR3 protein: CSVLTSGGRYNEQFF
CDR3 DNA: TGCAGCGTTCTGACTAGCGGGGGCCGCTACAATGAGCAGTTCTTC

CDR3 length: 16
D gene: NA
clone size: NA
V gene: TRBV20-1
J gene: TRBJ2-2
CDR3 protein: CSASISRRAGTGELFF
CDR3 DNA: TGCAGTGCTAGCATCAGCAGGAGGGCCGGGACCGGGGAGCTGTTTTTT

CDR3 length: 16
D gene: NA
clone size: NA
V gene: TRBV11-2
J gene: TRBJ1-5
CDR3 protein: CASSSLIGGLNQPQHF
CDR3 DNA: TGTGCCAGCAGCTCACTAATTGGGGGTCTCAATCAGCCCCAGCATTTT

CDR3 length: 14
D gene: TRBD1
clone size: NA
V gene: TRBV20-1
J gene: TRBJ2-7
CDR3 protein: CSATTGTGGYEQYF
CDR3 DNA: TGCAGTGCAACAACCGGGACAGGGGGTTACGAGCAGTACTTC

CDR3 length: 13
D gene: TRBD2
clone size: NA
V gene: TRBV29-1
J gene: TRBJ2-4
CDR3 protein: CSVSGRAGNIQYF
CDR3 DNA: TGCAGCGTTAGCGGGAGGGCCGGAAACATTCAGTACTTC

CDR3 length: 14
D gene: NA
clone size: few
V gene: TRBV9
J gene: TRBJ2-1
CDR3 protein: CASSGNRALDEQFF
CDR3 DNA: TGTGCCAGCAGCGGTAACAGGGCTTTGGATGAGCAGTTCTTC

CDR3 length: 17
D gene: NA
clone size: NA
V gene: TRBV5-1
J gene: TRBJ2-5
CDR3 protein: CASSSQPVGSGQETQYF
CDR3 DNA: TGCGCCAGCAGCTCTCAACCGGTTGGCAGCGGCCAAGAGACCCAGTACTTC

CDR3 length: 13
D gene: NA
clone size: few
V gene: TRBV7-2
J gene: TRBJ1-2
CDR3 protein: CASRSGLSYGYTF
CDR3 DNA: TGTGCCAGCAGATCGGGACTGAGCTATGGCTACACCTTC

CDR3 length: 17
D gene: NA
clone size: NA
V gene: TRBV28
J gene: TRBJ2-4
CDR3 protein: CASSPPWGRGAKNIQYF
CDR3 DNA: TGTGCCAGCAGTCCACCATGGGGGCGCGGGGCCAAAAACATTCAGTACTTC

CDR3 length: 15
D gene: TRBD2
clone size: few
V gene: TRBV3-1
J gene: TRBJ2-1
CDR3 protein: CASSVFLAGTNEQFF
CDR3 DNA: TGTGCCAGCAGCGTCTTCCTAGCGGGAACTAATGAGCAGTTCTTC